Ten or more counts support the clone carrying this T cell receptor beta chain. The source of the sample is a study of early T cells in non-severe SARS-CoV-2 infection. Across the whole study: The sequenced material was bulk RNA from unsorted whole blood, and its chains were unpaired.

The protocol attached unique molecular identifiers to individual cDNA molecules. A single record per CDR3 protein comes from TCRdb applying MiXCR to the 5' RACE reads. The table shows 70,000 or so distinct CDR3 sequences, with around 10% occurring only once. The CDR3 has 10 residues. Deletions cut 7 bases from V and 10 bases from J, with 10 bases between. The germline V gene has CDR1 SGHTA and CDR2 FQGTGA. Source: whole blood, taken at baseline. The J gene is TRBJ1-2, the V gene TRBV7-3, with unresolved D. This sequence originates from an adult who was a healthcare worker with PCR-confirmed SARS-CoV-2 infection or an uninfected control (not recorded which). CDR3 protein: CASTYDPYTF. CDR3 bases: TGTGCCAGCACATATGACCCCTACACCTTC. Together with reference TRBV7-3 and TRBJ1-2, the CDR3 gives the full variable domain: GAGVSQTPSNKVTEKGKYVELRCDPISGHTALYWYRQSLGQGPEFLIYFQGTGAADDSGLPNDRFFAVRPEGSVSTLKIQRTERGDSAVYLCASTYDPYTFGSGTRLTVV.